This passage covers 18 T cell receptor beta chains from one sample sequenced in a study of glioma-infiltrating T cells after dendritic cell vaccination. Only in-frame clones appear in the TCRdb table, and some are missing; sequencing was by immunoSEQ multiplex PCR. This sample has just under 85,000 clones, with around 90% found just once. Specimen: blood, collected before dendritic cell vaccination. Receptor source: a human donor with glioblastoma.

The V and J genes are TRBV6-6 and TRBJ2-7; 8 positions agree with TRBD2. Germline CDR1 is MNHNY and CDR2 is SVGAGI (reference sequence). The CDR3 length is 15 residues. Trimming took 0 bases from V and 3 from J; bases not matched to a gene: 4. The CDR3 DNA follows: TGTGCCAGCAGTTACTCGAGCGGGAGCGGCTACGAGCAGTACTTC. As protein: CASSYSSGSGYEQYF.

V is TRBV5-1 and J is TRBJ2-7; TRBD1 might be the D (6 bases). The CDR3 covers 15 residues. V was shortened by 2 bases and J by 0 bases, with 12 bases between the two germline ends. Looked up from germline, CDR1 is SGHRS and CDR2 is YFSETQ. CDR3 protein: CASSFSTGSSYEQYF. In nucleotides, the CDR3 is TGCGCCAGCAGCTTTTCCACAGGGAGCTCCTACGAGCAGTACTTC. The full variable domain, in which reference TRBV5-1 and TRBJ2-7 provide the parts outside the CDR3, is KAGVTQTPRYLIKTRGQQVTLSCSPISGHRSVSWYQQTPGQGLQFLFEYFSETQRNKGNFPGRFSGRQFSNSRSEMNVSTLELGDSALYLCASSFSTGSSYEQYFGPGTRLTVT.

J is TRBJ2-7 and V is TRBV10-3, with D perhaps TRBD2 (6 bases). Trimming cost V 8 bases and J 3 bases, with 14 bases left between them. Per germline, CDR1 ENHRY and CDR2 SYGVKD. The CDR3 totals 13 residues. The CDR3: CAIGPLGGYEQYF. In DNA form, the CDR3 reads TGTGCCATCGGCCCTTTGGGGGGCTACGAGCAGTACTTC.

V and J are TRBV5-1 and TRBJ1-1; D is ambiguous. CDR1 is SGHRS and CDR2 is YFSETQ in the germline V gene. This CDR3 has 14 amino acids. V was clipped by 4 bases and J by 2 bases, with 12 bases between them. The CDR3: CASSLDGFNTEAFF. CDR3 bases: TGCGCCAGCAGCCTGGACGGTTTTAACACTGAAGCTTTCTTT.

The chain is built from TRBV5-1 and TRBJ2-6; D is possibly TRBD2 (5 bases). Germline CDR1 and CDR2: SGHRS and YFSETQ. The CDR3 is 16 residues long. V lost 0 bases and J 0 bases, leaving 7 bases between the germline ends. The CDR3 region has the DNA TGCGCCAGCAGCTTGGTCCGGGACTCTGGGGCCAACGTCCTGACTTTC. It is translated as CASSLVRDSGANVLTF.

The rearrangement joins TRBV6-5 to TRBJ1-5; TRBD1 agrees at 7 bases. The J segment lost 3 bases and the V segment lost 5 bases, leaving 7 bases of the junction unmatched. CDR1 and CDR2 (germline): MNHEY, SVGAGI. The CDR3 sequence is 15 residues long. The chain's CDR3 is CASSPRTGNNQPQHF. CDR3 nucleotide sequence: TGTGCCAGCAGTCCCCGGACAGGCAACAATCAGCCCCAGCATTTT.

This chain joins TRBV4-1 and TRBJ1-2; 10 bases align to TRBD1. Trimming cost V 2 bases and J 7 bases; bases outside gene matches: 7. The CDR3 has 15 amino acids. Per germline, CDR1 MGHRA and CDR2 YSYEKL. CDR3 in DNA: TGCGCCAGCAGCCAATCCTCGACAGGGGGCGTTGGCTACACCTTC. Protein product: CASSQSSTGGVGYTF.

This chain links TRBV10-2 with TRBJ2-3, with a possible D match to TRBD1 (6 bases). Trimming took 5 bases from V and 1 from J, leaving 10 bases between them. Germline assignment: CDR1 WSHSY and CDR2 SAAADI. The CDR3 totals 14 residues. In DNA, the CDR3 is TGCGCCAGCAGTCTGGGGGCAGGCACAGATACGCAGTATTTT. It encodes CASSLGAGTDTQYF.

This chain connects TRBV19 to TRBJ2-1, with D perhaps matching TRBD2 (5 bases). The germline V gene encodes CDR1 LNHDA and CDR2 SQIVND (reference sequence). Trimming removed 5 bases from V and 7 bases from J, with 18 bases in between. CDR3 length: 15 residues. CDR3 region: CASSPAALRGNEQFF. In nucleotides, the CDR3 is TGTGCCAGTAGTCCGGCAGCCCTACGGGGAAATGAGCAGTTCTTC.

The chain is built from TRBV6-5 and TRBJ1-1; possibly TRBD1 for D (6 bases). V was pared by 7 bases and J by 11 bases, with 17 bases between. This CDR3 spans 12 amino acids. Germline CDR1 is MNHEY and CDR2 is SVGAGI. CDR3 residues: CASNRRAGEAFF. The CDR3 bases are TGTGCCAGCAACCGGCGGGCAGGGGAGGCTTTCTTT.

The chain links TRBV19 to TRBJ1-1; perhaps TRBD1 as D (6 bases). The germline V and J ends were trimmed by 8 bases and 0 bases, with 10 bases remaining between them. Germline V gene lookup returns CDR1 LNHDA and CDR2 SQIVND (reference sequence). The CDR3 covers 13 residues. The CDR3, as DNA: TGTGCCAGTTGGGGGCCAGTGAACACTGAAGCTTTCTTT. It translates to CASWGPVNTEAFF.

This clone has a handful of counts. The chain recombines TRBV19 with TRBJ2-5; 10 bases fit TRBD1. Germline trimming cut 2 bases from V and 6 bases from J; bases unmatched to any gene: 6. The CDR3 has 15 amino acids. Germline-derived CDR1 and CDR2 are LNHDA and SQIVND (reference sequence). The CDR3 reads CASSIPGQGTKTQYF. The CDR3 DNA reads TGTGCCAGTAGTATACCGGGACAGGGGACGAAGACCCAGTACTTC.

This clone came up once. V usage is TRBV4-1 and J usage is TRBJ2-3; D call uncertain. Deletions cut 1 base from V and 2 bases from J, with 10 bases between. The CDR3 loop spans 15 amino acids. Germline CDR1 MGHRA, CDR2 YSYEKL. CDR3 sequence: CASSQAQLLTDTQYF. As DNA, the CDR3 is TGCGCCAGCAGCCAAGCGCAACTTCTCACAGATACGCAGTATTTT.

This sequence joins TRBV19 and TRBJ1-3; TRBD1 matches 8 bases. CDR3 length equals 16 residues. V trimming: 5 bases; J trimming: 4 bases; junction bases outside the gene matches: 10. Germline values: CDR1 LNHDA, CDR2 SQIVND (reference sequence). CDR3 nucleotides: TGTGCCAGTAGTCTATATGGACAGGGAGGAGGAAACACCATATATTTT. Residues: CASSLYGQGGGNTIYF.

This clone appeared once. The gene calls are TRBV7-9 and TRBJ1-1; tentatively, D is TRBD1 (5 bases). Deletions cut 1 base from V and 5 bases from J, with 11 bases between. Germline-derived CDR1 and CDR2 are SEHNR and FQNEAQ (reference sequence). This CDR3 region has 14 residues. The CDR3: CASSLGQGRTEAFF. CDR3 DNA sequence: TGTGCCAGCAGCTTAGGTCAGGGAAGGACTGAAGCTTTCTTT.

DNA of the CDR3: TGCGCCAGCAGCTTGTCTCCAGGACTTTTCTACGAGCAGTACTTC. This codes for CASSLSPGLFYEQYF. The chain is built from TRBV5-1 and TRBJ2-7, with D perhaps matching TRBD2 (5 bases). The V end was cut by 1 base, the J end by 3 bases, with 14 bases between. The CDR3 spans 15 residues. Germline CDR1 SGHRS, CDR2 YFSETQ. The variable domain in full, with the rest retrieved from reference TRBV5-1 and TRBJ2-7, is KAGVTQTPRYLIKTRGQQVTLSCSPISGHRSVSWYQQTPGQGLQFLFEYFSETQRNKGNFPGRFSGRQFSNSRSEMNVSTLELGDSALYLCASSLSPGLFYEQYFGPGTRLTVT.

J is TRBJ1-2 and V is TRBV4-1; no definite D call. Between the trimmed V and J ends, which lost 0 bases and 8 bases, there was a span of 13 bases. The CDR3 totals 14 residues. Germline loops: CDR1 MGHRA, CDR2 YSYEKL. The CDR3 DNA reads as TGCGCCAGCAGCCAAGAGGGCAACCTCAGGGGCTACACCTTC. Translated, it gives CASSQEGNLRGYTF.

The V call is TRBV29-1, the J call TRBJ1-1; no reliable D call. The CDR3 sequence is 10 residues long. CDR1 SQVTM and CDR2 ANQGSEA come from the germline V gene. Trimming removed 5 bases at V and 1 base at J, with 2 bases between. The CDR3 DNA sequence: TGCAGCGTTCGGAACACTGAAGCTTTCTTT. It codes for CSVRNTEAFF.